This T cell receptor beta chain is drawn from a study of early T cells in non-severe SARS-CoV-2 infection. MiXCR, applied by TCRdb to the 5' RACE reads, yields one record per CDR3 protein. The table records approximately 76,000 distinct CDR3 sequences, roughly an eighth of them present only once. V shed 5 bases, J shed 10 bases, and the junction held 3 bases outside the gene matches. The germline V gene has CDR1 SGHTA and CDR2 FQGNSA. The CDR3 spans 13 residues. This clonotype was found a few times. The sequence was collected from an adult who was a healthcare worker with PCR-confirmed SARS-CoV-2 infection or an uninfected control (not recorded which). The gene calls are TRBV7-2 and TRBJ2-1; 12 bases align to TRBD2. The sequenced sample consisted of whole blood. For the CDR3, the DNA is TGTGCCAGCAGCCCCGGACTAGCGGGGGAGCAGTTCTTC. Translating it yields CASSPGLAGEQFF.